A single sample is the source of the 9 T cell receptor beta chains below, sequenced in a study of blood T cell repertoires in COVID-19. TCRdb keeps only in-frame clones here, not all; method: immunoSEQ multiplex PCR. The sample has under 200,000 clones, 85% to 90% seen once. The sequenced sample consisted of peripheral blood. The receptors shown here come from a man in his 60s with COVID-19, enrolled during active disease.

CDR3 sequence: CASSAQGYSPLHF. The CDR3 DNA reads as TGTGCCAGCAGTGCCCAGGGCTACTCACCCCTCCACTTT. The chain has TRBV12-3 or TRBV12-4 and TRBJ1-6, with D maybe TRBD1 (5 bases). With 5 bases removed from V and 10 bases from J, the gap between germline ends came to 12 bases. The CDR3 is 13 residues long.

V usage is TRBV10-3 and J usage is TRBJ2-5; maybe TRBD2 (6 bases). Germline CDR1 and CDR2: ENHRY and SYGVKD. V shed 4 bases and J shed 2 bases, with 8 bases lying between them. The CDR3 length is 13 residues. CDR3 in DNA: TGTGCCATCAGTGTAGCGGAGCAAGAGACCCAGTACTTC. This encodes CAISVAEQETQYF.

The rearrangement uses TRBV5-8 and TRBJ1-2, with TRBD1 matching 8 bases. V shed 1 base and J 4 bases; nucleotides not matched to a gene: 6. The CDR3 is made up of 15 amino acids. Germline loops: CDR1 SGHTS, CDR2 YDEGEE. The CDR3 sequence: CASSLRPRGPYGYTF. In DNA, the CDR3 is TGTGCCAGCAGCTTGCGACCCAGGGGGCCCTATGGCTACACCTTC.

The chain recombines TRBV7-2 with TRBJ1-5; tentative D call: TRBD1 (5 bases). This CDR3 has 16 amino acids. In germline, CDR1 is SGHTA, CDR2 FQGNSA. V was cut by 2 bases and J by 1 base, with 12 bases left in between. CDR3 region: CASSLWGGESNQPQHF. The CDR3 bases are TGTGCCAGCAGCTTATGGGGGGGGGAGAGCAATCAGCCCCAGCATTTT.

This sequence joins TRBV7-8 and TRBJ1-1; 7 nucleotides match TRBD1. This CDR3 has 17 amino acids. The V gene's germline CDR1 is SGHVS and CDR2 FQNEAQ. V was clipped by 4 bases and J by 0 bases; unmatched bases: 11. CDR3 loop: CASSSVPGQRMNTEAFF. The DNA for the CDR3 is TGTGCCAGCAGCTCCGTCCCGGGACAGAGGATGAACACTGAAGCTTTCTTT.

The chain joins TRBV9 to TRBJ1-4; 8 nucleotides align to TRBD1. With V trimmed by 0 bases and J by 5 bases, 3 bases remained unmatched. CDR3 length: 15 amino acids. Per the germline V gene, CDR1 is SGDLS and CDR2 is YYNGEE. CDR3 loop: CASSVAPGGNEKLFF. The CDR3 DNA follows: TGTGCCAGCAGCGTAGCTCCAGGGGGCAATGAAAAACTGTTTTTT.

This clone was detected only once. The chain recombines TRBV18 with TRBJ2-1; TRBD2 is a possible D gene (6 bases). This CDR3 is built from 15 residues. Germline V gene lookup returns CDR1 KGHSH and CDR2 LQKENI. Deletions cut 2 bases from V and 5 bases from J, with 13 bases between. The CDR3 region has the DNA TGTGCCAGCTCACCAAGTCTGGGGGGAGACAATGAGCAGTTCTTC. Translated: CASSPSLGGDNEQFF.

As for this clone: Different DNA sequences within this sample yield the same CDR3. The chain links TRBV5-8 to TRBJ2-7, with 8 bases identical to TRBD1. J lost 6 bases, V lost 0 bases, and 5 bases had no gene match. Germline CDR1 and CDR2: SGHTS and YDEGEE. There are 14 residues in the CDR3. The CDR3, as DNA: TGTGCCAGCAGCTTGGAAGGACAGGGCTCCGAGCAGTACTTC. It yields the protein CASSLEGQGSEQYF.

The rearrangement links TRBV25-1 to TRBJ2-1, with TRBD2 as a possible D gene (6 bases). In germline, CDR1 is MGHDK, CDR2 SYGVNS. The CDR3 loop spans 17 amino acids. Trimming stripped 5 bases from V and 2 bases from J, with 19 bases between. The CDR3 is CASSRPPGSSAYNEQFF. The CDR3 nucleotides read TGTGCCAGCAGTCGCCCCCCCGGGTCTAGCGCCTACAATGAGCAGTTCTTC.